Following are 32 T cell receptor beta chains from one sample sequenced in a study of T-cell memory formation after mild COVID-19. TCRdb itself ran the 5' RACE reads through MiXCR, one entry per CDR3 protein. The data show about 340,000 distinct CDR3 sequences, 15% seen once. The sample was PBMCs or a T cell subset sorted from them (not recorded which). Receptors were obtained from a man younger than 35 who had mild COVID-19 (a few samples of this study predate the infection). Cell type and time point are not known.

The rearrangement links TRBV2 to TRBJ1-5, with a tentative D call TRBD1 (6 bases). V lost 0 bases to trimming and J lost 6 bases, with 9 bases between them. The germline gives CDR1 SNHLY, CDR2 FYNNEI. CDR3 length equals 14 residues. CDR3 protein: CASSEAPRGQPQHF. DNA for the CDR3: TGTGCCAGCAGTGAAGCCCCCAGGGGTCAGCCCCAGCATTTT.

The chain employs TRBV7-9 and TRBJ2-1; TRBD2 matches at 9 bases. CDR3 length equals 16 residues. Trimming cost V 2 bases and J 3 bases; bases outside gene matches: 5. Germline loops: CDR1 SEHNR, CDR2 FQNEAQ (reference sequence). In DNA, the CDR3 is TGTGCCAGCAGCTTAAAGACTAGCGGATACTACAATGAGCAGTTCTTC. Amino acid sequence: CASSLKTSGYYNEQFF.

This clonotype has a handful of counts. V is TRBV6-2 or TRBV6-3 and J is TRBJ1-5, with 7 bases lining up with TRBD1. Germline trimming cut 6 bases from V and 1 base from J; bases unmatched to any gene: 6. Germline V lookup: CDR1 MNHEY, CDR2 SVGEGT. This CDR3 region has 15 residues. CDR3 loop: CASSKTGLSNQPQHF. The CDR3 DNA reads TGTGCCAGCAGCAAGACAGGGCTGAGCAATCAGCCCCAGCATTTT.

Many counts were recorded for this clonotype. This sequence joins TRBV23-1 and TRBJ2-7; TRBD1 aligns across 8 bases. TRBV23-1 is sorted into the ORF group, with uncertain function. V lost 3 bases and J lost 5; bases outside the gene matches: 9. The CDR3 sequence is 15 residues long. CDR3 region: CASSQDRADEDEQYV. The DNA of the CDR3 is TGCGCCAGCAGTCAGGACAGGGCGGACGAAGACGAGCAGTACGTC.

V is TRBV7-9 and J is TRBJ2-7; D call uncertain. Trimming pared 2 bases from V and 7 bases from J, leaving 12 bases between. The CDR3 length is 13 residues. Germline V gene sequence: CDR1 SEHNR, CDR2 FQNEAQ (reference sequence). The CDR3 DNA reads as TGTGCCAGCAGCTTACCCGGTCTCCGAGAGCAGTACTTC. This gives the protein CASSLPGLREQYF.

This clonotype was seen ten or more times. This rearrangement joins TRBV7-2 to TRBJ2-7; 9 nucleotides align to TRBD2. This CDR3 is 15 amino acids long. Trimming cost V 3 bases and J 3 bases; bases outside gene matches: 6. Germline lookup yields CDR1 SGHTA and CDR2 FQGNSA. CDR3 coding DNA: TGTGCCAGCAGCTTTTTAGCGGGGGCGCACTACGAGCAGTACTTC. Its translation: CASSFLAGAHYEQYF.

This clonotype appeared a few times. The rearrangement joins TRBV5-1 to TRBJ2-3, with 9 bases lining up with TRBD2. Germline CDR1 is SGHRS and CDR2 is YFSETQ. The CDR3 sequence is 16 residues long. With V trimmed by 4 bases and J by 3 bases, 9 bases remained unmatched. CDR3 in DNA: TGCGCCAGCAGCCCGCCGAGGGCGGGGGGGACAGATACGCAGTATTTT. This encodes CASSPPRAGGTDTQYF.

This chain joins TRBV15 and TRBJ1-2, with D maybe TRBD1 (6 bases). The V gene's germline CDR1 is LNHNV and CDR2 YYDKDF (reference sequence). Deletions cut 3 bases from V and 4 bases from J, with 15 bases between. The CDR3 spans 15 residues. The CDR3, as DNA: TGTGCCACCAGCAGTGGAGGGGGGGCCCCCTATGGCTACACCTTC. As protein: CATSSGGGAPYGYTF.

This chain joins TRBV19 and TRBJ2-5, with 9 nucleotides matching TRBD1. The CDR3 consists of 14 residues. CDR1 is LNHDA and CDR2 is SQIVND in the germline V gene (reference sequence). Germline trimming cut 4 bases from V and 3 bases from J; bases unmatched to any gene: 3. CDR3 in DNA: TGTGCCAGTAGTAGATGGACAGGGGAAGAGACCCAGTACTTC. This gives the protein CASSRWTGEETQYF.

The V call is TRBV7-2, the J call TRBJ2-3; no clear D. In germline, CDR1 is SGHTA, CDR2 FQGNSA. V was clipped by 0 bases and J by 0 bases, with 10 bases between them. The CDR3 length is 16 residues. The CDR3 bases are TGTGCCAGCAGCTTAGCGTCTAGGTTTAGCACAGATACGCAGTATTTT. Translation: CASSLASRFSTDTQYF.

In this sample, this clonotype turned up a few times. The rearrangement joins TRBV2 to TRBJ2-1; either TRBD1 or TRBD2 may fit D (5 bases each). This CDR3 has 12 residues. Trimming stripped 7 bases from V and 8 bases from J, with 12 bases between. The germline V gene has CDR1 SNHLY and CDR2 FYNNEI. The CDR3 here is CASKGDGDEQFF. DNA of the CDR3: TGTGCCAGCAAAGGGGACGGCGATGAGCAGTTCTTC.

The chain uses TRBV7-9 and TRBJ2-6; TRBD1 or TRBD2 may be the D gene (5 bases each). The V end lost 7 bases, the J end lost 0 bases, and 13 bases lay between the germline ends. The CDR3 length is 16 residues. Germline loops: CDR1 SEHNR, CDR2 FQNEAQ (reference sequence). The CDR3 sequence is CASTGTDYSGANVLTF. CDR3 bases: TGTGCCAGCACCGGGACCGACTACTCTGGGGCCAACGTCCTGACTTTC. The complete variable domain, with remaining parts taken from reference TRBV7-9 and TRBJ2-6, reads DTGVSQNPRHKITKRGQNVTFRCDPISEHNRLYWYRQTLGQGPEFLTYFQNEAQLEKSRLLSDRFSAERPKGSFSTLEIQRTEQGDSAMYLCASTGTDYSGANVLTFGAGSRLTVL.

This clonotype was seen at least ten times. The CDR3, as DNA: TGTGCCAGCACCCCTCCCACGACAGCCGTCTATGGCTACACCTTC. Translating gives CASTPPTTAVYGYTF. The gene calls are TRBV7-2 and TRBJ1-2, with D perhaps matching TRBD1 (5 bases). This CDR3 is 15 amino acids long. CDR1 and CDR2 from the germline V gene are SGHTA and FQGNSA. The V end lost 7 bases, the J end lost 4 bases, and 19 bases lay between the germline ends.

The chain recombines TRBV6-5 with TRBJ2-1; the match to TRBD2 covers 9 bases. This CDR3 spans 16 amino acids. Germline V gene lookup returns CDR1 MNHEY and CDR2 SVGAGI. V shed 0 bases, J shed 6 bases, and the junction held 6 bases outside the gene matches. CDR3 nucleotide sequence: TGTGCCAGCAGTTACTCGCGGGCTAGCGGGATCAATGAGCAGTTCTTC. Protein sequence: CASSYSRASGINEQFF.

The genes are TRBV5-1 and TRBJ2-7; possible D gene TRBD2, 6 bases. This CDR3 has 14 residues. V lost 4 bases to trimming and J lost 2 bases, with 13 bases between them. Germline V gene sequence: CDR1 SGHRS, CDR2 YFSETQ. Written as DNA, the CDR3 is TGCGCCAGCAGCCCTACCGGGAGTGCCTACGAGCAGTACTTC. Translated, it gives CASSPTGSAYEQYF.

This clonotype was found many times. V usage is TRBV5-1 and J usage is TRBJ2-3; tentatively, D is TRBD1 (5 bases). This CDR3 spans 15 amino acids. Germline CDR1 reads SGHRS; CDR2 reads YFSETQ. V gave up 1 base and J gave up 6 bases, with 15 bases separating them. The CDR3 spells CASSLMGQGRDTQYF. CDR3 in DNA: TGCGCCAGCAGCTTGATGGGGCAGGGTCGGGATACGCAGTATTTT.

This chain links TRBV7-8 with TRBJ1-5, with 10 positions matching TRBD1. Germline trimming cut 7 bases from V and 2 bases from J; bases unmatched to any gene: 8. The CDR3 is 16 amino acids. Germline loops: CDR1 SGHVS, CDR2 FQNEAQ. The CDR3 spells CASTEDRGVRNQPQHF. DNA for the CDR3: TGTGCCAGCACCGAGGACAGGGGGGTTCGCAATCAGCCCCAGCATTTT.

In this sample, this clonotype turned up many times. The V gene is TRBV6-2 or TRBV6-3, the J gene TRBJ1-2, with TRBD1 matching 7 bases. Germline V gene sequence: CDR1 MNHEY, CDR2 SVGEGT. With V trimmed by 0 bases and J by 7 bases, 11 bases remained unmatched. CDR3 length: 16 residues. The CDR3 sequence: CASSYSPIDRVSGYTF. The CDR3 DNA sequence: TGTGCCAGCAGTTACTCCCCCATCGACAGGGTTTCTGGCTACACCTTC.

This clonotype has at least ten counts. This rearrangement joins TRBV5-1 to TRBJ2-3; 8 bases agree with TRBD2. J gave up 4 bases and V 3 bases, and 4 bases lay outside the gene matches. The CDR3 runs 14 residues. In germline, CDR1 is SGHRS, CDR2 YFSETQ. The CDR3 bases are TGCGCCAGCAGCTCGATGACTAGCGCAGATACGCAGTATTTT. This sequence encodes CASSSMTSADTQYF.

Ten or more counts support this clonotype. This CDR3 is CASRRDSNYEQYV. The CDR3, as DNA: TGTGCCAGCAGGAGGGACAGTAACTACGAGCAGTACGTC. This chain links TRBV2 with TRBJ2-7, with 7 bases lining up with TRBD1. Losses at the gene ends were 6 bases for V and 3 bases for J; bases not matched to a gene: 5. This CDR3 has 13 amino acids. Per the germline V gene, CDR1 is SNHLY and CDR2 is FYNNEI.

In this sample, this clonotype turned up many times. The chain has TRBV9 and TRBJ2-2; 10 bases map to TRBD2. V shed 0 bases, J shed 4 bases, and the junction held 9 bases outside the gene matches. Looked up from germline, CDR1 is SGDLS and CDR2 is YYNGEE. This CDR3 has 18 amino acids. The CDR3 DNA reads TGTGCCAGCAGCGTAGTGCCTAGCGGGGGACTATCCACCGGGGAGCTGTTTTTT. This sequence encodes CASSVVPSGGLSTGELFF.

The chain carries TRBV20-1 and TRBJ2-5, with a tentative D call TRBD2 (7 bases). Trimming removed 3 bases at V and 4 bases at J, with 9 bases between. This CDR3 has 12 amino acids. Germline assignment: CDR1 DFQATT and CDR2 SNEGSKA (reference sequence). For the CDR3, the DNA is TGCAGTGCTAGGGGGGGGCCAGAGACCCAGTACTTC. It is translated as CSARGGPETQYF.

V is TRBV5-1 and J is TRBJ1-5; D is uncertain. Trimming took off 1 base at V and 5 bases at J, with 13 bases between the two ends. The CDR3 runs 15 residues. CDR1 and CDR2 (germline): SGHRS, YFSETQ. The CDR3 spells CASSLPRPVDQPQHF. Here the CDR3 DNA reads TGCGCCAGCAGCTTGCCAAGACCGGTCGATCAGCCCCAGCATTTT.

This clonotype has just a few counts. Germline is not matched at one junction end, which may reflect a read error. The V gene is TRBV12-3 or TRBV12-4, the J gene TRBJ1-3; D call uncertain. The CDR3 has 12 residues. The CDR3 nucleotides are TGCCAAGGAAGGGTCTCTGGAAACACCATATATTTT. Translating gives CQGRVSGNTIYF.

This clonotype was seen repeatedly, ten times or more. The V gene is TRBV4-1, the J gene TRBJ2-3; possible D gene TRBD1, 5 bases. The ends were cut back, 0 bases at V and 0 bases at J, with 10 bases in the middle. The CDR3 is 16 residues long. CDR1 and CDR2 (germline): MGHRA, YSYEKL. The CDR3 coding sequence is TGCGCCAGCAGCCAAGAGGGGCTCCCTAGCACAGATACGCAGTATTTT. It translates to CASSQEGLPSTDTQYF.

This clonotype was seen more than once but under ten times. The gene calls are TRBV5-1 and TRBJ2-1; 7 bases are a match to TRBD1. The CDR3 spans 14 residues. V gave up 4 bases and J gave up 8 bases; unmatched junction bases: 9. Germline CDR1 is SGHRS and CDR2 is YFSETQ. CDR3: CASSPRPGQDEQFF. CDR3 DNA sequence: TGCGCCAGCAGCCCCAGGCCCGGACAGGATGAGCAGTTCTTC.

This clonotype has more than one count but fewer than ten. The chain is built from TRBV5-1 and TRBJ1-1; 10 bases match TRBD1. Germline assignment: CDR1 SGHRS and CDR2 YFSETQ. The CDR3 extends over 14 amino acids. V lost 3 bases and J lost 3; bases outside the gene matches: 2. The CDR3 spells CASSWTGGYTEAFF. CDR3 nucleotides: TGCGCCAGCAGCTGGACAGGGGGATACACTGAAGCTTTCTTT.

This clonotype was detected ten times or more. The chain is built from TRBV4-1 and TRBJ2-1; 8 bases are a match to TRBD2. Germline CDR1 is MGHRA and CDR2 is YSYEKL. The CDR3 sequence is 15 residues long. Trimming removed 0 bases from V and 6 bases from J; junction bases left unmatched: 4. In nucleotides, the CDR3 is TGCGCCAGCAGCCAAGAGGGACTAGGGGCCAATGAGCAGTTCTTC. Amino acids: CASSQEGLGANEQFF.

The genes are TRBV15 and TRBJ2-3; D remains ambiguous. The CDR3 sequence is 15 residues long. V was trimmed by 1 base and J by 0 bases, leaving 8 bases between them. Germline values: CDR1 LNHNV, CDR2 YYDKDF (reference sequence). The CDR3 region has the DNA TGTGCCACCAGCAGAGGGACCAGCAGCACAGATACGCAGTATTTT. Residues: CATSRGTSSTDTQYF.

This clonotype was seen many times. The V and J genes are TRBV3-1 and TRBJ1-1; D is ambiguous. Trimming pared 2 bases from V and 1 base from J, leaving 8 bases between. Germline assignment: CDR1 LGHDT and CDR2 YNNKEL (reference sequence). The CDR3 contains 14 residues. CDR3 sequence reads: CASSQSWQNTEAFF. The CDR3 bases are TGTGCCAGCAGCCAATCCTGGCAGAACACTGAAGCTTTCTTT.

The chain joins TRBV10-3 to TRBJ2-2; D call uncertain. V was cut by 9 bases and J by 6 bases, with 14 bases left in between. The germline gives CDR1 ENHRY, CDR2 SYGVKD. The CDR3 covers 13 residues. CDR3 sequence: CAIASSPSGELFF. In DNA form, the CDR3 reads TGTGCCATTGCCTCCTCGCCGTCCGGGGAGCTGTTTTTT.

V and J are TRBV6-2 or TRBV6-3 and TRBJ1-4, with D hard to call. Trimming stripped 7 bases from V and 8 bases from J, with 14 bases between. Germline V CDR1 and CDR2: MNHEY, SVGEGT. CDR3 size: 13 residues. CDR3 in amino acids: CASTVLMGEKLFF. In nucleotides, the CDR3 is TGTGCCAGCACCGTCCTTATGGGAGAAAAACTGTTTTTT.